The next 11 T cell receptor beta chains were all read from a single sample in a study of shared clonotypes between healthy human individuals. Clones were sequenced by immunoSEQ multiplex PCR, and TCRdb holds only the in-frame ones, with some missing. The sample includes approximately 2,000,000 clones, 92% seen only once; the top ten take about 0.41%. Source material: naive CD4+ T cells from PBMCs. Stated subset: CD45RA+ positively selected. The receptor source for this set is a man aged 18 to 30 in good health. Some clones in this sample may be carry-over from other donors' samples.

Remarks on this clone: In the same sample, other DNA sequences code for this CDR3. The chain uses TRBV9 and TRBJ2-5; unclear D gene. Trimming stripped 0 bases from V and 5 bases from J, with 11 bases between. The CDR3 length is 14 residues. Germline CDR1 is SGDLS and CDR2 is YYNGEE. As DNA, the CDR3 is TGTGCCAGCAGCGTAGCTTCGTATCAGGAGACCCAGTACTTC. Translation gives CASSVASYQETQYF.

The rearrangement links TRBV6-5 to TRBJ1-2; 10 nucleotides line up with TRBD1. The germline gives CDR1 MNHEY, CDR2 SVGAGI. With 5 bases clipped from V and 6 bases from J, the junction kept 9 bases outside the gene matches. The CDR3 is 15 amino acids. CDR3 in amino acids: CASSKRTGGGHGYTF. CDR3 bases: TGTGCCAGCAGTAAGCGGACAGGGGGAGGACATGGCTACACCTTC.

Concerning this clone itself: The sample carries other DNA sequences with the same CDR3. V gene TRBV5-1 combines with J gene TRBJ2-5, with 11 bases that match TRBD2. This CDR3 comprises 15 residues. The V gene end was trimmed by 0 bases and the J gene end by 4 bases; junction bases not matched to a gene: 2. Per the germline V gene, CDR1 is SGHRS and CDR2 is YFSETQ. DNA for the CDR3: TGCGCCAGCAGCTTGGCACTAGCGGGAGCAGAGACCCAGTACTTC. Its translation: CASSLALAGAETQYF.

V is TRBV28 and J is TRBJ2-5; D possibly corresponds to TRBD2 (6 bases). The CDR3 sequence is 15 residues long. The germline CDR1 and CDR2 sequences are MDHEN and SYDVKM. The V end lost 4 bases, the J end lost 5 bases, and 17 bases lay between the germline ends. CDR3 protein: CASSSGTLGLETQYF. In DNA, the CDR3 is TGTGCCAGCAGTTCCGGGACTCTGGGGTTGGAGACCCAGTACTTC.

This clone was detected once. This chain links TRBV7-2 with TRBJ2-7, with D hard to call. V lost 6 bases, J lost 3 bases, and 15 bases lay in between. This CDR3 is built from 14 residues. Germline CDR1 reads SGHTA; CDR2 reads FQGNSA. CDR3 loop: CASRSPTVGYEQYF. In nucleotides, the CDR3 is TGTGCCAGCAGAAGCCCCACGGTCGGCTACGAGCAGTACTTC.

V usage is TRBV7-9 and J usage is TRBJ1-1, with 10 bases matching TRBD1. Germline V gene sequence: CDR1 SEHNR, CDR2 FQNEAQ (reference sequence). The CDR3 loop spans 16 amino acids. The ends lost 1 base at V and 3 bases at J; junction bases unmatched: 5. The CDR3 protein is CASSLGAGTGDTEAFF. The CDR3 DNA is TGTGCCAGCAGCTTAGGGGCCGGGACAGGGGACACTGAAGCTTTCTTT.

CDR3 amino acids: CASTLGTGQFF. The CDR3 coding sequence is TGTGCCAGCACCCTTGGCACCGGGCAGTTCTTC. The gene calls are TRBV25-1 and TRBJ2-1, with D unresolved. Deletions cut 7 bases from V and 12 bases from J, with 13 bases between. The CDR3 loop spans 11 amino acids. Germline assignment: CDR1 MGHDK and CDR2 SYGVNS.

Of note for this clone: Other DNA sequences in the same sample also yield this CDR3. The chain combines TRBV28 with TRBJ2-1, with TRBD1 as a possible D gene (5 bases). Trimming took off 8 bases at V and 8 bases at J, with 10 bases between the two ends. The length of the CDR3 is 11 residues. Germline V lookup: CDR1 MDHEN, CDR2 SYDVKM. The CDR3 protein is CASRGADEQFF. In DNA, the CDR3 is TGTGCCAGCCGTGGGGCGGATGAGCAGTTCTTC. Using reference TRBV28 and TRBJ2-1 for the parts outside the CDR3, the full variable domain is DVKVTQSSRYLVKRTGEKVFLECVQDMDHENMFWYRQDPGLGLRLIYFSYDVKMKEKGDIPEGYSVSREKKERFSLILESASTNQTSMYLCASRGADEQFFGPGTRLTVL.

This clone is a singleton in its sample. The chain links TRBV5-1 to TRBJ2-7, with a tentative D call TRBD2 (5 bases). The germline gives CDR1 SGHRS, CDR2 YFSETQ. With 5 bases removed from V and 0 bases from J, the gap between germline ends came to 18 bases. The CDR3 covers 16 residues. CDR3: CASSGGAGLSSYEQYF. CDR3 DNA: TGCGCCAGCAGTGGCGGCGCGGGCCTTAGCTCCTACGAGCAGTACTTC. The full variable domain, completed using reference TRBV5-1 and TRBJ2-7, is KAGVTQTPRYLIKTRGQQVTLSCSPISGHRSVSWYQQTPGQGLQFLFEYFSETQRNKGNFPGRFSGRQFSNSRSEMNVSTLELGDSALYLCASSGGAGLSSYEQYFGPGTRLTVT.

V and J are TRBV7-2 and TRBJ2-4, with D tentatively TRBD2 (5 bases). The germline V gene encodes CDR1 SGHTA and CDR2 FQGNSA. V lost 5 bases to trimming and J lost 1 base, with 15 bases between them. CDR3 length: 16 amino acids. DNA for the CDR3: TGTGCCAGCAGCCAGACGTCCGGGGTCGCCAAAAACATTCAGTACTTC. Protein: CASSQTSGVAKNIQYF.

The chain combines TRBV19 with TRBJ1-5, with D uncertain. Germline V gives CDR1 LNHDA, CDR2 SQIVND (reference sequence). This CDR3 spans 15 amino acids. V was trimmed by 4 bases and J by 1 base, leaving 11 bases between them. The CDR3 region is CASSTLGLSNQPQHF. The DNA of the CDR3 is TGTGCCAGTAGTACGCTCGGACTGAGCAATCAGCCCCAGCATTTT.